This T cell receptor (beta chain) was retrieved from a study of shared clonotypes between healthy human individuals. The CDR3 covers 13 residues. In germline, CDR1 is GTSNPN, CDR2 SVGIG (reference sequence). V dropped 5 bases and J dropped 3 bases, with 13 bases sitting between them. Note on this clone: The target antigen is unknown.

CD45RO-negative cells were positively selected for CCR7, leaving out terminally differentiated effector memory CD45RA+ cells. None of the donors, who were healthy HIV-negative adults, had recently had acute infections or vaccinations. The table came from immunoSEQ multiplex PCR; TCRdb's copy has only in-frame clones and leaves some out. This table holds about 2 million clones, about 95% found once. Study-wide results and limits: Apart from blood, nothing was sampled; tissue repertoires likely differ.

Sequencing input: naive CD8+ T cells sorted from blood. The J gene is TRBJ1-2, the V gene TRBV30; D may be TRBD1 (5 bases). The sequence derives from a man younger than 35 in good health. The CDR3 nucleotides are TGTGCCTGGGGACTGACAGATTACTATGGCTACACCTTC. Its translation: CAWGLTDYYGYTF.